This T cell receptor beta chain was sequenced during a study of blood T cell repertoires in COVID-19. Sequencing was performed with immunoSEQ multiplex PCR; in TCRdb, only in-frame clones are kept and a portion is missing. The sample lists 160,000 or so clones; around 83% were seen once. Germline-derived CDR1 and CDR2 are LGHNA and YNFKEQ. The CDR3 totals 16 residues. On this clone itself: At one boundary the junction diverges from the germline segment, which might be a read error.

The receptor was isolated from a human donor in a cohort sampled during active COVID-19. The chain carries TRBV4-2 and TRBJ2-7, with D possibly matching TRBD2 (5 bases). Sequencing input: peripheral blood. The CDR3 is CASSQEVRDYLYEQYF. The CDR3, as DNA: TGTGCCAGCAGTCAAGAAGTACGAGACTACCTCTACGAGCAGTACTTC.